Here is one T cell receptor beta chain with its context. These data come from a study of shared clonotypes between healthy human individuals. TCRdb's table, derived via immunoSEQ multiplex PCR, lists solely in-frame clones and lacks some. The sample holds about 2 million clones, around 96% seen once. This CDR3 contains 16 residues. Germline loops: CDR1 SGHRS, CDR2 YFSETQ. V was pared by 0 bases and J by 5 bases, with 9 bases of the junction left unmatched. The naive CD8 subset, CD45RO-negative cells positively selected for CCR7, excluded terminally differentiated effector memory CD45RA+ cells. V usage is TRBV5-1 and J usage is TRBJ2-5; 8 nucleotides agree with TRBD2. The sequenced sample was naive CD8+ T cells sorted from blood. The clonotype originates from a man aged 18 to 29 in good health. The CDR3 region is CASSLVASGGQETQYF. The DNA of the CDR3 is TGCGCCAGCAGCTTGGTGGCGTCGGGGGGGCAGGAGACCCAGTACTTC. Drawing the rest from reference TRBV5-1 and TRBJ2-5, the complete variable domain is KAGVTQTPRYLIKTRGQQVTLSCSPISGHRSVSWYQQTPGQGLQFLFEYFSETQRNKGNFPGRFSGRQFSNSRSEMNVSTLELGDSALYLCASSLVASGGQETQYFGPGTRLLVL.